What follows are 32 T cell receptor beta chains derived from one specimen sequenced in a study of early T cells in non-severe SARS-CoV-2 infection. TCRdb processed the 5' RACE reads anew with MiXCR; each CDR3 protein has one entry. The repertoire holds some 62,000 distinct CDR3 sequences, with 7.5% to 9% as singletons. Sequenced here: whole blood, sampled at baseline. These receptors originate from an adult who was a healthcare worker with PCR-confirmed SARS-CoV-2 infection or an uninfected control (not recorded which).

This clonotype was observed a few times. The chain has TRBV6-5 and TRBJ1-1; weak D call: TRBD1 (6 bases). Germline V gene data show CDR1 as MNHEY and CDR2 as SVGAGI. The CDR3 has 16 amino acids. V was cut by 5 bases and J by 4 bases, with 20 bases left in between. CDR3 in DNA: TGTGCCAGCAGTCCCACGGCCCCCGGAGGGGGCACTGAAGCTTTCTTT. This sequence encodes CASSPTAPGGGTEAFF.

The V call is TRBV20-1, the J call TRBJ2-3; D is undetermined. V was trimmed by 0 bases and J by 0 bases, leaving 4 bases between them. The CDR3 consists of 13 residues. Germline V gene sequence: CDR1 DFQATT, CDR2 SNEGSKA (reference sequence). The CDR3 DNA is TGCAGTGCTAGAGAAGGCAGCACAGATACGCAGTATTTT. Amino acid sequence: CSAREGSTDTQYF.

The rearrangement joins TRBV20-1 to TRBJ2-7; D not resolved. The CDR3 spans 15 residues. V lost 5 bases and J lost 1, with 18 bases in between. CDR1 is DFQATT, CDR2 SNEGSKA, per germline (reference sequence). Written as DNA, the CDR3 is TGCAGTGCTCTCCAACTGGGGATGGCGTCCTACGAGCAGTACTTC. The encoded protein is CSALQLGMASYEQYF.

This clonotype was detected only a few times. The J gene is TRBJ2-5, the V gene TRBV3-1; D unclear. The CDR3 runs to 12 residues. The germline CDR1 and CDR2 sequences are LGHDT and YNNKEL (reference sequence). The CDR3 DNA follows: TGTGCTTCGAGCCGCGATCAAGAGACCCAGTACTTC. Protein sequence: CASSRDQETQYF.

This clonotype was found a few times. The DNA of the CDR3 is TGCGCCAGCAGCCTTAAACAGGGGGTAACTGAAGCTTTCTTT. Amino acid sequence: CASSLKQGVTEAFF. The rearrangement uses TRBV4-3 and TRBJ1-1; 8 nucleotides align to TRBD1. CDR3 length: 14 amino acids. The V gene end was trimmed by 4 bases and the J gene end by 5 bases; junction bases not matched to a gene: 6. Germline CDR1 is LGHNA and CDR2 is YSLEER.

The V and J genes are TRBV19 and TRBJ2-1, with no clear D. Germline V gives CDR1 LNHDA, CDR2 SQIVND (reference sequence). Trimming cost V 11 bases and J 3 bases, with 14 bases left between them. The CDR3 has 13 residues. The CDR3 DNA sequence: TGTGCCTCATTTTCATCCGACTACAATGAGCAGTTCTTC. Encoded protein: CASFSSDYNEQFF.

The rearrangement joins TRBV24-1 to TRBJ2-2, with D unclear. This CDR3 has 14 amino acids. Trimming cost V 0 bases and J 5 bases, with 6 bases left between them. Germline V lookup: CDR1 KGHDR, CDR2 SFDVKD. CDR3 DNA: TGTGCCACCAGTGATTTGAGGCAGACCGGGGAGCTGTTTTTT. Translation: CATSDLRQTGELFF.

This clonotype was detected ten times or more. The J gene is TRBJ2-7, the V gene TRBV12-3 or TRBV12-4, with no clear D. This CDR3 has 12 amino acids. V was pared by 6 bases and J by 4 bases, with 10 bases between. CDR3 sequence reads: CASRLNLYEQYF. In DNA, the CDR3 is TGTGCCAGCAGATTGAACCTTTACGAGCAGTACTTC.

This clonotype was seen a few times. The chain couples TRBV5-1 to TRBJ2-1; perhaps TRBD2 as D (6 bases). The CDR3 totals 18 residues. Germline CDR1 reads SGHRS; CDR2 reads YFSETQ. The V end lost 2 bases, the J end lost 7 bases, and 25 bases lay between the germline ends. The CDR3 DNA sequence: TGCGCCAGCAGCTTAATCCCGGGACTTCCCCTGGTTGGAAATGAGCAGTTCTTC. Encoded protein: CASSLIPGLPLVGNEQFF.

The rearrangement links TRBV20-1 to TRBJ2-1, with 12 positions matching TRBD2. This CDR3 contains 15 residues. The germline gives CDR1 DFQATT, CDR2 SNEGSKA (reference sequence). With V trimmed by 3 bases and J by 7 bases, 7 bases remained unmatched. CDR3 amino acids: CSASRLAGVDNEQFF. CDR3 bases: TGCAGTGCTAGTCGACTAGCGGGAGTAGATAATGAGCAGTTCTTC.

This clonotype was recorded a few times. This chain connects TRBV6-1 to TRBJ1-2; TRBD1 matches 7 bases. CDR1 is MNHNS, CDR2 SASEGT, per germline. The CDR3 runs to 16 residues. The V and J ends lost 2 bases and 4 bases, in that order; junction bases with no gene match: 10. CDR3 sequence reads: CASSESPTGHPYGYTF. CDR3 DNA: TGTGCCAGCAGTGAAAGCCCGACAGGGCACCCCTATGGCTACACCTTC.

The chain uses TRBV12-3 or TRBV12-4 and TRBJ1-2, with TRBD1 as a possible D gene (6 bases). Trimming took 6 bases from V and 4 from J, leaving 12 bases between them. The CDR3 has 13 residues. The CDR3 coding sequence is TGTGCCAGCAGCTACAGGGTCCTCTATGGCTACACCTTC. Translated, it gives CASSYRVLYGYTF.

This clonotype was found many times. This chain connects TRBV20-1 to TRBJ2-1; maybe TRBD2 (6 bases). V gave up 0 bases and J gave up 10 bases, with 16 bases separating them. The CDR3 runs 14 residues. Germline lookup yields CDR1 DFQATT and CDR2 SNEGSKA (reference sequence). The CDR3 DNA reads TGCAGTGCTAGAGATCGGGGAGGAGGGCGGGAGCAGTTCTTC. Protein: CSARDRGGGREQFF.

The J gene is TRBJ2-7, the V gene TRBV9; D is undetermined. The V gene's germline CDR1 is SGDLS and CDR2 YYNGEE. The V end lost 0 bases, the J end lost 0 bases, and 4 bases lay between the germline ends. This CDR3 comprises 13 residues. The CDR3 protein is CASSVDDSYEQYF. The CDR3 nucleotides are TGTGCCAGCAGCGTAGACGACTCCTACGAGCAGTACTTC.

The chain couples TRBV29-1 to TRBJ1-1; 8 bases map to TRBD1. The CDR3 loop spans 13 amino acids. Germline CDR1 reads SQVTM; CDR2 reads ANQGSEA. J gave up 5 bases and V 7 bases, and 9 bases lay outside the gene matches. The CDR3 DNA is TGCAGCGCTAGACAGGGGACGGGTACTGAAGCTTTCTTT. Its translation is CSARQGTGTEAFF.

This clonotype was seen many times. The chain couples TRBV24-1 to TRBJ2-1, with D possibly being TRBD2 (5 bases). Deletions cut 0 bases from V and 5 bases from J, with 13 bases between. Germline V gene sequence: CDR1 KGHDR, CDR2 SFDVKD. CDR3 length: 16 amino acids. The CDR3 region has the DNA TGTGCCACCAGTGATTTGTTCGCTAGCCTTCACAATGAGCAGTTCTTC. It yields the protein CATSDLFASLHNEQFF.

The rearrangement links TRBV5-1 to TRBJ1-1; tentative D call: TRBD1 (5 bases). V was trimmed by 2 bases and J by 5 bases, leaving 13 bases between them. CDR1 SGHRS and CDR2 YFSETQ come from the germline V gene. The CDR3 loop spans 14 amino acids. The CDR3 reads CASSLLQGGTEAFF. In nucleotides, the CDR3 is TGCGCCAGCAGCTTATTGCAGGGAGGAACTGAAGCTTTCTTT.

This clonotype was counted a few times. In DNA, the CDR3 is TGTGCCAGCAGCCAGGGGGTAGGCACTAATGAAAAACTGTTTTTT. The encoded protein is CASSQGVGTNEKLFF. The J gene is TRBJ1-4, the V gene TRBV6-1, with 7 nucleotides matching TRBD1. Germline trimming cut 6 bases from V and 2 bases from J; bases unmatched to any gene: 6. Germline V gene data show CDR1 as MNHNS and CDR2 as SASEGT. The length of the CDR3 is 15 residues.

This clonotype occurred many times. This rearrangement joins TRBV7-9 to TRBJ2-7, with a tentative D call TRBD2 (5 bases). The CDR3 sequence is 14 residues long. The V and J ends lost 7 bases and 4 bases respectively, with 17 bases between them. Germline V gene lookup returns CDR1 SEHNR and CDR2 FQNEAQ (reference sequence). The CDR3 DNA reads as TGTGCCAGCATCAAAACGGGTCGGGGATACGAGCAGTACTTC. It translates to CASIKTGRGYEQYF.

Ten or more counts support this clonotype. A read error may produce the germline difference seen at one junction end. The chain links TRBV7-7 to TRBJ2-1, with 10 bases lining up with TRBD2. CDR1 and CDR2 (germline): SSHAT, FNYEAQ (reference sequence). This CDR3 spans 15 amino acids. The CDR3 nucleotides are TGTGCTAGCAGCTCGGGACTAGCGTTCGACAATGAGCAGTTCTTC. This sequence encodes CASSSGLAFDNEQFF.

Only a few counts were recorded for this clonotype. This chain uses TRBV30 with TRBJ1-6; D is perhaps TRBD1 (5 bases). The CDR3 runs 14 residues. The germline V and J ends were trimmed by 7 bases and 7 bases, with 17 bases remaining between them. Germline values: CDR1 GTSNPN, CDR2 SVGIG (reference sequence). The chain's CDR3 is CAFSTGLFNSPLHF. In nucleotides, the CDR3 is TGTGCCTTTTCAACGGGACTCTTCAATTCACCCCTCCACTTT.

This clonotype has a handful of counts. The rearrangement joins TRBV10-3 to TRBJ2-7; D remains unclear. Germline V gene data show CDR1 as ENHRY and CDR2 as SYGVKD. This CDR3 region has 13 residues. Trimming cost V 2 bases and J 6 bases, with 11 bases left between them. CDR3 nucleotide sequence: TGTGCCATCAGTGAGCTCCCAGCCCTCGAGCAGTACTTC. Translation: CAISELPALEQYF.

Many counts were recorded for this clonotype. The chain links TRBV5-4 to TRBJ2-1, with D unclear. The CDR3 contains 13 residues. V lost 3 bases and J lost 9, with 13 bases in between. CDR1 is SGHNT and CDR2 is YYREEE in the germline V gene (reference sequence). The CDR3 DNA reads as TGTGCCAGCAGCTACCCCATTTCGAGTGAGCAGTTCTTC. Its translation is CASSYPISSEQFF.

This clonotype showed up many times. The rearrangement uses TRBV7-2 and TRBJ2-3; D may correspond to TRBD1 or TRBD2 (6 bases each). The CDR3 has 14 residues. V lost 1 base, J lost 7 bases, and 12 bases lay in between. Germline values: CDR1 SGHTA, CDR2 FQGNSA. The DNA of the CDR3 is TGTGCCAGCAGCTTAGGGGGGGCTATAAATACGCAGTATTTT. It encodes CASSLGGAINTQYF.

At least ten counts were recorded for this clonotype. V and J are TRBV7-3 and TRBJ1-3; the D gene is possibly TRBD1 (6 bases). V gave up 5 bases and J gave up 2 bases, with 13 bases separating them. CDR3 length equals 15 residues. Germline CDR1 is SGHTA and CDR2 is FQGTGA. CDR3 loop: CASSLGQGTGNTIYF. The CDR3 bases are TGTGCCAGCAGCCTTGGGCAGGGGACTGGAAACACCATATATTTT.

This clonotype was counted ten times or more. The chain links TRBV7-8 to TRBJ2-7; 8 bases agree with TRBD2. Germline CDR1 SGHVS, CDR2 FQNEAQ. This CDR3 contains 14 residues. V was clipped by 6 bases and J by 2 bases; unmatched bases: 6. CDR3 DNA sequence: TGTGCCAGCAGTCATAGCGGGACAACCTACGAGCAGTACTTC. Its translation: CASSHSGTTYEQYF.

CDR3 sequence (DNA): TGTGCCAGCAGCTTAAACAGGGGGGAAGGTACGCAGTATTTT. The encoded protein is CASSLNRGEGTQYF. The chain has TRBV7-2 and TRBJ2-3, with 8 nucleotides matching TRBD1. V lost 2 bases, J lost 8 bases, and 6 bases stayed unmatched. CDR1 SGHTA and CDR2 FQGNSA come from the germline V gene. There are 14 residues in the CDR3.

This clonotype showed up many times. The gene calls are TRBV11-2 and TRBJ1-1, with D maybe TRBD1 (6 bases). This CDR3 spans 16 amino acids. Germline CDR1 reads SGHAT; CDR2 reads FQNNGV. The V and J ends lost 3 bases and 11 bases respectively, with 25 bases between them. CDR3 sequence (DNA): TGTGCCAGCAGCTTGGTCAGGGGCGAGTTCCCCATGCGCGCTTTCTTT. The encoded protein is CASSLVRGEFPMRAFF.

This clonotype was picked up many times. The CDR3 sequence: CSARVAGALYNSPLHF. The CDR3 DNA sequence: TGCAGTGCTAGAGTGGCAGGGGCGCTGTATAATTCACCCCTCCACTTT. The V call is TRBV20-1, the J call TRBJ1-6, with D perhaps matching TRBD1 (6 bases). Trimming shortened V by 1 base and J by 4 bases, and 14 bases separated the two germline ends. The CDR3 is 16 amino acids. CDR1 and CDR2 from the germline V gene are DFQATT and SNEGSKA (reference sequence).

This clonotype was counted at least ten times. The chain uses TRBV27 and TRBJ1-5; D is ambiguous. The ends were cut back, 2 bases at V and 7 bases at J, with 9 bases in the middle. The CDR3 length is 13 residues. From germline, CDR1 is MNHEY and CDR2 SMNVEV (reference sequence). The CDR3 DNA is TGTGCCAGCAGTTTAGGAGAAGGACAGCCCCAGCATTTT. This encodes CASSLGEGQPQHF.

This clonotype was seen repeatedly, ten times or more. The chain combines TRBV9 with TRBJ2-1; 11 nucleotides line up with TRBD2. This CDR3 spans 16 amino acids. J lost 5 bases, V lost 4 bases, and 8 bases had no gene match. Germline V gene sequence: CDR1 SGDLS, CDR2 YYNGEE. CDR3 sequence reads: CASSSERLAGHNEQFF. In nucleotides, the CDR3 is TGTGCCAGCAGCTCAGAGCGACTAGCGGGACACAATGAGCAGTTCTTC.

This clonotype occurred many times. The chain combines TRBV29-1 with TRBJ1-1; unclear D gene. The V and J ends lost 4 bases and 3 bases respectively, with 12 bases between them. The CDR3 is 13 residues long. CDR1 and CDR2 from the germline V gene are SQVTM and ANQGSEA. DNA of the CDR3: TGCAGCGTTGCTACCTCGGAAGACACTGAAGCTTTCTTT. This gives the protein CSVATSEDTEAFF. The full variable domain, completed using reference TRBV29-1 and TRBJ1-1, is SAVISQKPSRDICQRGTSLTIQCQVDSQVTMMFWYRQQPGQSLTLIATANQGSEATYESGFVIDKFPISRPNLTFSTLTVSNMSPEDSSIYLCSVATSEDTEAFFGQGTRLTVV.